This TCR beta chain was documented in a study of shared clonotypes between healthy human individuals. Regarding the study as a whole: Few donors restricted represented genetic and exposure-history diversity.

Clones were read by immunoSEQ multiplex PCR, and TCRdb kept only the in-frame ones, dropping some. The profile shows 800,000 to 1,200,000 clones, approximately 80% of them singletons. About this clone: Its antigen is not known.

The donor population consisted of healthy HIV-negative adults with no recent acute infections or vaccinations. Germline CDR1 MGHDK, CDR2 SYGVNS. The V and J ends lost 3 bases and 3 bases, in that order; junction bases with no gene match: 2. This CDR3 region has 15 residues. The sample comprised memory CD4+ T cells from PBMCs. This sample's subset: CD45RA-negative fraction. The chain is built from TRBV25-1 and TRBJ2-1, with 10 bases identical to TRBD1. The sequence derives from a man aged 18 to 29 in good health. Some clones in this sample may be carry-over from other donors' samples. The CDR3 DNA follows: TGTGCCAGCAGTGAGGACAGGGGGTTCTACAATGAGCAGTTCTTC. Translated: CASSEDRGFYNEQFF.